Below are 10 T cell receptor beta chains sequenced from a single sample in a study of T cell clusters in autoimmune cytopenias. Roughly 38,000 genome equivalents of blood DNA were amplified for TRB. TRB was amplified by touch-down multiplex PCR, primer pools A and B combined. TCRdb reworked the multiplex PCR reads into one entry per CDR3 protein, no DNA. This table lists under 4,500 distinct CDR3 sequences. Sequenced: peripheral blood. These receptors came from a human donor with an autoimmune cytopenia or autoimmune hepatitis (not recorded which).

This chain connects TRBV6-2 or TRBV6-3 to TRBJ2-4; TCRdb's D call of TRBD1 is untestable without DNA. This CDR3 contains 16 residues. Germline lookup yields CDR1 MNHEY and CDR2 SVGEGT. The CDR3: CASSEQGLLAKNIQYF.

J is TRBJ1-2 and V is TRBV7-2; TCRdb gives TRBD1 as the D gene, but with no DNA this cannot be confirmed. This CDR3 contains 13 residues. The V gene's germline CDR1 is SGHTA and CDR2 FQGNSA. CDR3 sequence reads: CASSTPGWYGYTF.

The chain carries TRBV6-2 or TRBV6-3 and TRBJ1-5. This CDR3 has 14 amino acids. Per germline, CDR1 MNHEY and CDR2 SVGEGT. Here the CDR3 reads CASSYIGRNQPQHF.

This rearrangement joins TRBV12-3 or TRBV12-4 to TRBJ1-5; TCRdb gives TRBD1 as the D gene, but with no DNA this cannot be confirmed. This CDR3 spans 17 amino acids. CDR3 in amino acids: CASSYGTGGAGNQPQHF.

The chain couples TRBV30 to TRBJ2-6; TCRdb designates TRBD2, a call that cannot be tested without DNA. CDR3 length equals 16 residues. Germline-derived CDR1 and CDR2 are GTSNPN and SVGIG (reference sequence). CDR3 residues: CAWSQPAGNGANVLTF. The full variable domain, completed using reference TRBV30 and TRBJ2-6, is SQTIHQWPATLVQPVGSPLSLECTVEGTSNPNLYWYRQAAGRGLQLLFYSVGIGQISSEVPQNLSASRPQDRQFILSSKKLLLSDSGFYLCAWSQPAGNGANVLTFGAGSRLTVL.

The rearrangement joins TRBV4-1 to TRBJ2-7; with no DNA, the TCRdb D assignment of TRBD2 cannot be verified. The CDR3 covers 16 residues. Germline CDR1 is MGHRA and CDR2 is YSYEKL. The chain's CDR3 is CASSLRLAGGSYEQYF.

Measured by frequency, this clonotype is medium-sized (0.01 to 0.1%). The chain employs TRBV6-5 and TRBJ1-6; TCRdb outputs TRBD1, but without DNA this stays unchecked. The CDR3 totals 16 residues. The germline gives CDR1 MNHEY, CDR2 SVGAGI. The CDR3 is CASRTGTGTYNSPLHF.

The chain uses TRBV5-8 and TRBJ2-7; TCRdb calls TRBD1, which cannot be checked without DNA. The germline gives CDR1 SGHTS, CDR2 YDEGEE. The CDR3 is made up of 14 amino acids. CDR3 sequence: CASSLVGTGYEQYF.

CDR3: CASSQERDVKDTQYF. The chain is built from TRBV4-2 and TRBJ2-3; TCRdb reports TRBD1, a call that lacks DNA to check it against. Germline V lookup: CDR1 LGHNA, CDR2 YNFKEQ. The CDR3 length is 15 residues.

By frequency, this clonotype is medium-sized. V is TRBV20-1 and J is TRBJ2-5; absent DNA, TCRdb's TRBD1 call cannot be checked. Germline V gene data show CDR1 as DFQATT and CDR2 as SNEGSKA (reference sequence). The CDR3 loop spans 13 amino acids. CDR3 sequence reads: CSVYRGGKETQYF.